These 7 T cell receptor beta chains originate from one sample sequenced in a study of blood T cell repertoires in COVID-19. Assay: immunoSEQ multiplex PCR; the TCRdb copy retains only in-frame clones and omits some. The sample consists of 50,000 to 65,000 clones, 84% of them appearing once. Sample: peripheral blood. Every receptor here comes from a man between 60 and 75 years old with COVID-19, enrolled during active disease.

The V call is TRBV29-1, the J call TRBJ2-3, with 12 bases lining up with TRBD2. The V segment lost 5 bases and the J segment 4 bases; nucleotides outside the gene matches: 1. This CDR3 contains 13 residues. Germline CDR1 reads SQVTM; CDR2 reads ANQGSEA. Here the CDR3 DNA reads TGCAGCGTTAGACTAGCGGGAGCAGATACGCAGTATTTT. Its protein product is CSVRLAGADTQYF.

V gene TRBV7-9 combines with J gene TRBJ2-5; D may be TRBD2 (6 bases). Per germline, CDR1 SEHNR and CDR2 FQNEAQ (reference sequence). The CDR3 is 16 residues long. Trimming cost V 1 base and J 5 bases, with 17 bases left between them. For the CDR3, the DNA is TGTGCCAGCAGCTTAGGCCGCGGAGGGGATAGCGAGACCCAGTACTTC. It encodes CASSLGRGGDSETQYF.

V and J are TRBV12-3 or TRBV12-4 and TRBJ1-1; 7 nucleotides align to TRBD1. The V gene end was trimmed by 6 bases and the J gene end by 8 bases; junction bases not matched to a gene: 3. The CDR3 has 11 residues. The CDR3 region has the DNA TGTGCCAGCAGCCCGGGACAGGAAGCTTTCTTT. Protein: CASSPGQEAFF.

V usage is TRBV19 and J usage is TRBJ2-7; weak D call: TRBD1 (6 bases). This CDR3 region has 14 residues. In germline, CDR1 is LNHDA, CDR2 SQIVND (reference sequence). Trimming stripped 5 bases from V and 0 bases from J, with 11 bases between. The CDR3 is CASSLRDNSYEQYF. The DNA for the CDR3 is TGTGCCAGTAGTCTACGGGACAACTCCTACGAGCAGTACTTC.

The chain has TRBV19 and TRBJ2-7; 7 nucleotides line up with TRBD2. Per the germline V gene, CDR1 is LNHDA and CDR2 is SQIVND (reference sequence). CDR3 length: 15 residues. The ends lost 7 bases at V and 6 bases at J; junction bases unmatched: 15. CDR3 in amino acids: CASNKGPAGVSEQYF. The DNA for the CDR3 is TGTGCCAGTAACAAAGGCCCGGCGGGAGTTTCCGAGCAGTACTTC.

This chain links TRBV28 with TRBJ1-2, with D possibly matching TRBD1 (5 bases). V was pared by 5 bases and J by 1 base, with 11 bases between. Germline values: CDR1 MDHEN, CDR2 SYDVKM. The CDR3 runs to 14 residues. CDR3 amino acids: CASSAPRDNYGYTF. CDR3 in DNA: TGTGCCAGCAGTGCCCCCAGGGATAACTATGGCTACACCTTC.

The V call is TRBV10-2, the J call TRBJ2-1; 12 bases agree with TRBD2. Germline lookup yields CDR1 WSHSY and CDR2 SAAADI. V lost 3 bases, J lost 5 bases, and 5 bases stayed unmatched. The CDR3 extends over 16 amino acids. The CDR3 sequence is CASSDFRTSGNNEQFF. The DNA of the CDR3 is TGCGCCAGCAGTGACTTTCGGACTAGCGGGAACAATGAGCAGTTCTTC.